Listed below are T cell receptor beta chains from one sample, sequenced in a study of blood T cell repertoires in COVID-19. The method was immunoSEQ multiplex PCR; TCRdb's version includes in-frame clones alone and lacks a portion of them. The repertoire includes under 150,000 clones, around 89% of them detected once, and around 28% sits in the top ten. The material sequenced was peripheral blood. The receptor set was obtained from a human donor in a cohort sampled during active COVID-19. The CDR3 runs from the conserved cysteine through the conserved F or W. D genes are given only for firm matches. Size is stated for part of the rows, as once, few or many counts, or as a class when the clone is expanded.

TRBD1	TRBV6-5	NA	TRBJ2-7	TGTGCCAGCAGGCGGACAGGCTCCTACGAGCAGTACTTC	CASRRTGSYEQYF
NA	TRBV15	NA	TRBJ2-2	TGTGCCACCAGCAGAGATCCTTTTTCAGGGTATATGAGACAGGACACCGGGGAGCTGTTTTTT	CATSRDPFSGYMRQDTGELFF
NA	TRBV5-1	NA	TRBJ1-1	TGCGCCAGCAGCGAGCCCGGGGGGACTGAAGCTTTCTTT	CASSEPGGTEAFF
TRBD1	TRBV6-5	NA	TRBJ2-3	TGTGCCAGCAGCCCCGGACAGGGTCTGGCGGATACGCAGTATTTT	CASSPGQGLADTQYF
NA	TRBV19	NA	TRBJ2-3	TGTGCCAGTAGTATAGGGGGCGGAATATGGGATACGCAGTATTTT	CASSIGGGIWDTQYF
TRBD1	TRBV11-2	NA	TRBJ2-5	TGTGCCAGCAGCTTAGGCAGGGGGCGATTTGAAGAGACCCAGTACTTC	CASSLGRGRFEETQYF
TRBD1	TRBV30	NA	TRBJ1-1	TGTGCCTGGTACAGGGGGCCTATGAACACTGAAGCTTTCTTT	CAWYRGPMNTEAFF
NA	TRBV2	NA	TRBJ2-5	TGTGCCAGCAGTGACACCCCTAGCGCCCAAGAGACCCAGTACTTC	CASSDTPSAQETQYF
NA	TRBV11-2	NA	TRBJ2-3	TGTGCCAGCAGCTTTGGTAACAGGGCTAGCACAGATACGCAGTATTTT	CASSFGNRASTDTQYF
NA	TRBV3-1/TRBV3-2	NA	TRBJ1-6	TGTGCCAGCAGCCAGGTGGAGTTAAATTCACCCCTCCACTTT	CASSQVELNSPLHF
TRBD2	TRBV4-1	NA	TRBJ2-4	TGCGCCAGCAGCCAAGAAGGACTAGCGGGGGGGCCCGGCATTCAGTACTTC	CASSQEGLAGGPGIQYF
TRBD2	TRBV3-1/TRBV3-2	NA	TRBJ2-1	TGTGCCAGCAGTCCTACTAGCGGGGGCTCCTACAATGAGCAGTTCTTC	CASSPTSGGSYNEQFF
NA	TRBV6-1	NA	TRBJ1-2	TGTGCCAGCAGTGAGACAGTAGGCGTCGGCTACACCTTC	CASSETVGVGYTF
NA	TRBV2	NA	TRBJ2-3	TGTGCCAGCAGTGAATTAACGGCCAGCAGGGCAGATACGCAGTATTTT	CASSELTASRADTQYF
TRBD1	TRBV4-2	NA	TRBJ1-4	TGTGCCAGCAACCCCTCGACAGGGTTTAATGAAAAACTGTTTTTT	CASNPSTGFNEKLFF
NA	TRBV7-9	NA	TRBJ2-7	TGTGCCAGCAGCGCCCGTCTGGGGGGCTCCTACGAGCAGTACTTC	CASSARLGGSYEQYF
TRBD2	TRBV14	NA	TRBJ2-2	TGTGCCAGCAGCCAAGCGGGGGGAAGGGTCGAAGCCGGGGAGCTGTTTTTT	CASSQAGGRVEAGELFF
TRBD1	TRBV18	NA	TRBJ1-5	TGTGCCAGCTCACCGATTGGGACAGGGGATCAGCCCCAGCATTTT	CASSPIGTGDQPQHF
NA	TRBV7-8	NA	TRBJ2-3	TGTGCCAGCAGGTTTGGTGGGCAGAGAACAGATACGCAGTATTTT	CASRFGGQRTDTQYF
NA	TRBV29-1	few	TRBJ1-3	TGCAGCGTTGACCCCACAGGGTCTGGAAACACCATATATTTT	CSVDPTGSGNTIYF
TRBD1	TRBV9	NA	TRBJ1-5	TGTGCCAGCAGCGAGGGGACAGGGGGTAGCAATCAGCCCCAGCATTTT	CASSEGTGGSNQPQHF
NA	TRBV7-3	NA	TRBJ2-3	TGTGCCAGCAGCTTATGGGGGGGCCCAGATACGCAGTATTTT	CASSLWGGPDTQYF
NA	TRBV6-4	NA	TRBJ2-3	TGTGCCAGCAGTGACGGGACTGGCACAGATACGCAGTATTTT	CASSDGTGTDTQYF